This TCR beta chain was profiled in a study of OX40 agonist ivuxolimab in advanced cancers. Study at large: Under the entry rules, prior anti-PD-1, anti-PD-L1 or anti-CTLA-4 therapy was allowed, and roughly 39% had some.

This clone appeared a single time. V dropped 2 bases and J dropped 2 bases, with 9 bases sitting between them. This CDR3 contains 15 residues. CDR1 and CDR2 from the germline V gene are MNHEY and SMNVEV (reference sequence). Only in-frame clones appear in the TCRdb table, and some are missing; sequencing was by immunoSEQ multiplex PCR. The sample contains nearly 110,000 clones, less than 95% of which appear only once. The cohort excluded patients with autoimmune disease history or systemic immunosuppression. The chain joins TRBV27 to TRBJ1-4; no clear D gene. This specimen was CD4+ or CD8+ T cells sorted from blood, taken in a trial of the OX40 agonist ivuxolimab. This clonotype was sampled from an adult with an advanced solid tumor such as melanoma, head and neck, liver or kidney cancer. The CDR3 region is CASSLAKGTNEKLFF. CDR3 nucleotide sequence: TGTGCCAGCAGTTTAGCGAAAGGGACTAATGAAAAACTGTTTTTT.